This T cell receptor (beta chain) was obtained from a study of CD8 T cells in Susac syndrome. On the study more broadly: Active disease was present in six of the sequenced Susac syndrome patients, whereas fewer than ten of them were in remission. General study findings and limits: The number of individuals included in the study's TCR sequencing and HLA analysis was acknowledged as relatively small. Susac syndrome CD4+ T cell repertoires showed no clonal expansion.

V shed 6 bases and J 7 bases; nucleotides not matched to a gene: 11. Germline V gives CDR1 DFQATT, CDR2 SNEGSKA (reference sequence). CDR3 length: 15 residues. Under recently defined diagnostic criteria, the patients with Susac syndrome qualified as having definite or probable disease. As concerns this clonotype: Antigen: not known.

Random hexamers primed reverse transcription of about 0.45 to 1 ug RNA. TCRdb used MiXCR to reprocess the immunoSEQ multiplex PCR reads, holding one entry per CDR3 protein. This table holds 150,000 to 180,000 distinct CDR3 sequences, roughly 95% found once. The TCR originated in a human donor with Susac syndrome. Material: CD4+ T cells from PBMCs. The chain employs TRBV20-1 and TRBJ2-1; 11 nucleotides match TRBD2. The CDR3 DNA sequence: TGCAGTGCCTCAAGGGTGGCTAGCGGGGGGAATGAGCAGTTCTTC. This translates into CSASRVASGGNEQFF.